What follows are 14 T cell receptor beta chains derived from one specimen sequenced in a study of cytomegalovirus exposure and HLA in healthy donors. 13 Jbeta primers and 60 Vbeta primers were used for the PCR. TCRdb's copy holds only in-frame clones and misses some; the assay was immunoSEQ multiplex PCR. Among about 190,000 clones listed, 79% were seen once. The material sequenced was PBMCs. Every receptor here comes from a young woman in good health and CMV-seronegative.

The chain recombines TRBV2 with TRBJ1-2, with D hard to call. CDR1 and CDR2 (germline): SNHLY, FYNNEI. V gave up 0 bases and J gave up 4 bases, with 9 bases separating them. This CDR3 has 14 amino acids. DNA of the CDR3: TGTGCCAGCAGTGAAGCGCTAGACTCCTATGGCTACACCTTC. It specifies CASSEALDSYGYTF.

The V call is TRBV7-3, the J call TRBJ2-2; 7 bases line up with TRBD1. V lost 2 bases and J lost 5; bases outside the gene matches: 5. The CDR3 length is 15 residues. Germline CDR1 is SGHTA and CDR2 is FQGTGA. DNA of the CDR3: TGTGCCAGCAGCTTAGCCCAGGGGGTAACCGGGGAGCTGTTTTTT. Translation gives CASSLAQGVTGELFF.

The chain recombines TRBV30 with TRBJ2-7, with 7 bases lining up with TRBD2. CDR3 length equals 15 residues. Germline V CDR1 and CDR2: GTSNPN, SVGIG (reference sequence). With 1 base clipped from V and 2 bases from J, the junction kept 8 bases outside the gene matches. This CDR3 is CAWSDRPTSTYEQYF. CDR3 in DNA: TGTGCCTGGAGTGACAGGCCGACTAGCACCTACGAGCAGTACTTC.

The chain couples TRBV21-1 to TRBJ2-1; the table names TRBD1, a call not compared with the DNA. TRBV21-1 is deemed a pseudogene. The CDR3 consists of 16 residues. The CDR3 is CASSKGGRTVSNEQFF. DNA of the CDR3: TGTGCCAGCAGCAAAGGAGGAAGGACAGTTTCCAATGAGCAGTTCTTC.

V and J are TRBV4-1 and TRBJ2-3; TRBD2 aligns across 9 bases. Losses at the gene ends were 4 bases for V and 4 bases for J; bases not matched to a gene: 15. The CDR3 consists of 18 residues. Germline CDR1 MGHRA, CDR2 YSYEKL. The CDR3 sequence: CASSPTGSSGSTADTQYF. In DNA form, the CDR3 reads TGCGCCAGCAGCCCCACGGGAAGTAGCGGGAGTACCGCAGATACGCAGTATTTT.

The CDR3 loop reads CASSPGTGSPEKLFF. CDR3 coding DNA: TGTGCCAGCTCACCGGGGACAGGGTCGCCCGAAAAACTGTTTTTT. V is TRBV18 and J is TRBJ1-4; 9 bases agree with TRBD1. Germline V gene lookup returns CDR1 KGHSH and CDR2 LQKENI. V gave up 3 bases and J gave up 8 bases; unmatched junction bases: 7. There are 15 residues in the CDR3.

The chain combines TRBV7-2 with TRBJ1-2; D gene ambiguous. The germline V and J ends were trimmed by 1 base and 8 bases, with 14 bases remaining between them. Germline V lookup: CDR1 SGHTA, CDR2 FQGNSA. The CDR3 extends over 14 amino acids. The CDR3 loop is CASSLGHTSGGYTF. The CDR3 coding sequence is TGTGCCAGCAGCTTAGGTCACACCTCAGGAGGCTACACCTTC.

This rearrangement joins TRBV28 to TRBJ1-4; TRBD1 might be the D (6 bases). Germline values: CDR1 MDHEN, CDR2 SYDVKM. The V end lost 10 bases, the J end lost 6 bases, and 18 bases lay between the germline ends. This CDR3 has 14 residues. CDR3 coding DNA: TGTGCCATCATGCCCCGGGACAACCATGAAAAACTGTTTTTT. Protein: CAIMPRDNHEKLFF.

The rearrangement uses TRBV6-6 and TRBJ1-1; 8 bases map to TRBD1. The CDR3 spans 14 residues. The V gene's germline CDR1 is MNHNY and CDR2 SVGAGI (reference sequence). The J segment lost 4 bases and the V segment lost 2 bases, leaving 3 bases of the junction unmatched. The CDR3 region is CASSYAGGGTEAFF. DNA for the CDR3: TGTGCCAGCAGTTACGCAGGGGGCGGCACTGAAGCTTTCTTT.

The V and J genes are TRBV6-5 and TRBJ2-6; D is perhaps TRBD2 (6 bases). The CDR3 extends over 15 amino acids. CDR1 is MNHEY and CDR2 is SVGAGI in the germline V gene. Trimming removed 6 bases from V and 2 bases from J, with 11 bases in between. CDR3: CASRRTTPGANVLTF. Here the CDR3 DNA reads TGTGCCAGCAGGCGGACTACACCTGGGGCCAACGTCCTGACTTTC.

This sequence joins TRBV6-1 and TRBJ1-5; D gene unclear. Trimming cost V 2 bases and J 0 bases, with 5 bases left between them. The CDR3 loop spans 14 amino acids. Germline CDR1 and CDR2: MNHNS and SASEGT. The CDR3 DNA reads TGTGCCAGCAGTGAACAACATAGCAATCAGCCCCAGCATTTT. Translation gives CASSEQHSNQPQHF.

V is TRBV27 and J is TRBJ1-5, with D tentatively TRBD1 (5 bases). Looked up from germline, CDR1 is MNHEY and CDR2 is SMNVEV (reference sequence). Deletions cut 3 bases from V and 3 bases from J, with 9 bases between. CDR3 length: 14 amino acids. The CDR3 region is CASSFKGINQPQHF. CDR3 nucleotides: TGTGCCAGCAGTTTTAAGGGGATCAATCAGCCCCAGCATTTT.

This clone was seen once. The chain carries TRBV4-1 and TRBJ1-5; possible D gene TRBD1, 5 bases. V was trimmed by 2 bases and J by 4 bases, leaving 9 bases between them. This CDR3 contains 14 residues. CDR1 and CDR2 from the germline V gene are MGHRA and YSYEKL. CDR3 nucleotide sequence: TGCGCCAGCAGCCAAAGGGAGGGGAATCAGCCCCAGCATTTT. Its translation: CASSQREGNQPQHF.

The chain has TRBV7-9 and TRBJ2-6, with a weak D call TRBD1 (6 bases). Per germline, CDR1 SEHNR and CDR2 FQNEAQ (reference sequence). The V end lost 6 bases, the J end lost 1 base, and 16 bases lay between the germline ends. The CDR3 has 17 amino acids. CDR3 DNA sequence: TGTGCCAGCAGTCGAGACTACAGGGCGTCTGGGGCCAACGTCCTGACTTTC. This encodes CASSRDYRASGANVLTF.